This TCR beta chain was recorded in a study of blood T cell repertoires in COVID-19. CDR1 and CDR2 from the germline V gene are MNHEY and SMNVEV (reference sequence). The CDR3 consists of 13 residues. Trimming cost V 5 bases and J 7 bases, with 12 bases left between them. This clone was picked up a small number of times. Sequencing was performed with immunoSEQ multiplex PCR; in TCRdb, only in-frame clones are kept and a portion is missing. In the table there are 130,000 or so clones, roughly 84% of which are singletons. The sample comprised peripheral blood. This chain uses TRBV27 with TRBJ1-5; D unresolved. The receptor comes from a young man with COVID-19, enrolled during active disease. The CDR3 reads CASSPWAGQPQHF. CDR3 in DNA: TGTGCCAGCAGTCCCTGGGCCGGACAGCCCCAGCATTTT.